This T cell receptor (beta chain) emerged from a study of blood T cell repertoires in COVID-19. Clones were sequenced by immunoSEQ multiplex PCR, and TCRdb holds only the in-frame ones, with some missing. The sample contains more than 250,000 clones, roughly 88% of which appear only once. CDR1 is SGHRS and CDR2 is YFSETQ in the germline V gene. Trimming took 0 bases from V and 10 from J; bases not matched to a gene: 2. This CDR3 contains 13 residues. Sequencing was carried out using peripheral blood. The TCR was taken from a woman in her thirties with COVID-19, enrolled during active disease. J is TRBJ2-3 and V is TRBV5-1, with 10 bases that match TRBD1. Written as DNA, the CDR3 is TGCGCCAGCAGCTTGGGGGACAGGGGAGCGCAGTATTTT. Encoded protein: CASSLGDRGAQYF.